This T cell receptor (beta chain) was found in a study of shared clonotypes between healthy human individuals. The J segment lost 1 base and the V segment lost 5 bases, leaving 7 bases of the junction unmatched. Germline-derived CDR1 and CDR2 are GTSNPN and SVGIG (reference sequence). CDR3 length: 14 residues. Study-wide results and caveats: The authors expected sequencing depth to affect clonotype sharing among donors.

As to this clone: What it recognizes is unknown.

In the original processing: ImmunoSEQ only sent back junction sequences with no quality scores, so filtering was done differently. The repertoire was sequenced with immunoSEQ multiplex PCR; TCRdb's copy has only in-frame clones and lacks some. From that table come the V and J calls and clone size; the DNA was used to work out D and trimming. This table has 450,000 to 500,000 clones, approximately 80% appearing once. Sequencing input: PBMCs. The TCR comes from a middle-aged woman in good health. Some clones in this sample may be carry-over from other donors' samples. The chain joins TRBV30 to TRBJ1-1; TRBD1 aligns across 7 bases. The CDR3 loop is CAWWGRGQNTEAFF. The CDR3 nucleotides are TGTGCCTGGTGGGGGAGGGGGCAGAACACTGAAGCTTTCTTT.